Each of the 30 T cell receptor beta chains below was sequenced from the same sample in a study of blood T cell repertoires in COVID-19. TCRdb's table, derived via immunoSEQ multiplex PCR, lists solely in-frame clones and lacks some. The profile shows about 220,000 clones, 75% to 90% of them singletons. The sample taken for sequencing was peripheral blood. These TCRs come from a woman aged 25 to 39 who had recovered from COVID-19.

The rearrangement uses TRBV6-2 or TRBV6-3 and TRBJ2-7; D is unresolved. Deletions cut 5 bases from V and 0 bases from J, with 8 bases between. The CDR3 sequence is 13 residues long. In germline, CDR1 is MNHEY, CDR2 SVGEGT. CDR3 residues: CASSTKRSYEQYF. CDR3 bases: TGTGCCAGCAGTACCAAGCGCTCCTACGAGCAGTACTTC.

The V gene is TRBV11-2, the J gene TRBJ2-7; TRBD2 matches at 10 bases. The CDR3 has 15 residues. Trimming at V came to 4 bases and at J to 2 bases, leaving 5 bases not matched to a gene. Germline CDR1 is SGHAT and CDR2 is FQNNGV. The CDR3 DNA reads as TGTGCCAGCAGCTATACTAGCGGGGAGACCTACGAGCAGTACTTC. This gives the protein CASSYTSGETYEQYF. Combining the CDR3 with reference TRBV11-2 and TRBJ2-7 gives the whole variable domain EAGVAQSPRYKIIEKRQSVAFWCNPISGHATLYWYQQILGQGPKLLIQFQNNGVVDDSQLPKDRFSAERLKGVDSTLKIQPAKLEDSAVYLCASSYTSGETYEQYFGPGTRLTVT.

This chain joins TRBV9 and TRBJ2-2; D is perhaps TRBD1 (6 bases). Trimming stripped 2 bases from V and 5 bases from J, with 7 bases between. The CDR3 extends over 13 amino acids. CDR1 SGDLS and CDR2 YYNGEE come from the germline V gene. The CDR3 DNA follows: TGTGCCAGCAGCGTTACAGGGACCGGGGAGCTGTTTTTT. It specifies CASSVTGTGELFF.

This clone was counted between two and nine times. CDR3 loop: CASSLGSTGYYEQYF. The CDR3 bases are TGTGCCAGCAGCTTAGGATCTACAGGGTACTACGAGCAGTACTTC. V usage is TRBV7-6 and J usage is TRBJ2-7, with a possible D match to TRBD1 (6 bases). Between the trimmed V and J ends, which lost 1 base and 3 bases, there was a span of 13 bases. CDR1 is SGHVS and CDR2 is FNYEAQ in the germline V gene. The CDR3 contains 15 residues.

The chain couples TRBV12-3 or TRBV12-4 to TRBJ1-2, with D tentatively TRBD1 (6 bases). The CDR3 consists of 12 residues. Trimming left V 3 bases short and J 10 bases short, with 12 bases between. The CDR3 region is CASSLTRGIYTF. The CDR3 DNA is TGTGCCAGCAGTTTGACCAGGGGCATCTACACCTTC.

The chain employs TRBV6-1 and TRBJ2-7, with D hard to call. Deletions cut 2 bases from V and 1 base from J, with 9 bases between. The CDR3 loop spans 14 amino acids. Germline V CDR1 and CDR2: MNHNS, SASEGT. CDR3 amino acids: CASSERGSSYEQYF. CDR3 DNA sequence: TGTGCCAGCAGTGAAAGAGGCAGTTCCTACGAGCAGTACTTC.

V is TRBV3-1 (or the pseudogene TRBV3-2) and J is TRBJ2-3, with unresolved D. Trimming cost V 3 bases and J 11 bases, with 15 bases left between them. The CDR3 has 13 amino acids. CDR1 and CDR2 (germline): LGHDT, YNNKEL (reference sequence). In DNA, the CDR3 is TGTGCCAGCAGCCAGGTGACTCAAGACCAGCAGTATTTT. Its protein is CASSQVTQDQQYF.

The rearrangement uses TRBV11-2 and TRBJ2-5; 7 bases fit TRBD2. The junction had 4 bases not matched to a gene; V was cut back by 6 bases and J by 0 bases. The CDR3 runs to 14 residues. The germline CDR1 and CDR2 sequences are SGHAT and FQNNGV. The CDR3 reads CASRLGLDQETQYF. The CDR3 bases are TGTGCCAGCAGACTAGGACTAGACCAAGAGACCCAGTACTTC.

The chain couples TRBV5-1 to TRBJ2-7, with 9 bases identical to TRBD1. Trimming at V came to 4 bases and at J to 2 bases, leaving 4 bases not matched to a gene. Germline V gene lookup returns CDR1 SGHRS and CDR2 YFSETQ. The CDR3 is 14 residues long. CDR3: CASSGTGLTYEQYF. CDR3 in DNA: TGCGCCAGCAGCGGGACAGGGCTAACCTACGAGCAGTACTTC.

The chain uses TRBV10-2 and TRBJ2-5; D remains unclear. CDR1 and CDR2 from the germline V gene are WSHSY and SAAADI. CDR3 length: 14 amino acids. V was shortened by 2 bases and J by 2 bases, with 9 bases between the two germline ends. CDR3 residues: CASSEGRKQETQYF. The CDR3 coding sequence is TGCGCCAGCAGTGAGGGCCGAAAACAAGAGACCCAGTACTTC.

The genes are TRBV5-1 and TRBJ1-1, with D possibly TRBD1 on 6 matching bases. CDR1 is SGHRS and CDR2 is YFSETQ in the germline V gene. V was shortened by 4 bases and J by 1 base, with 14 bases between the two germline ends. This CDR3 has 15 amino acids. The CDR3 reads CASSLRTATNTEAFF. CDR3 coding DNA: TGCGCCAGCAGCCTACGGACAGCTACGAACACTGAAGCTTTCTTT.

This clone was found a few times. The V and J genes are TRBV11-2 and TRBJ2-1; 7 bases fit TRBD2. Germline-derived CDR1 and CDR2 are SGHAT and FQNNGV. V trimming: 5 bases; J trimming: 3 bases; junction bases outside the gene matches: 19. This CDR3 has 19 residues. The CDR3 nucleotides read TGTGCCAGCAGCCCGCTCTTAGACCGGGACTACGGATACTACAATGAGCAGTTCTTC. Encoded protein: CASSPLLDRDYGYYNEQFF.

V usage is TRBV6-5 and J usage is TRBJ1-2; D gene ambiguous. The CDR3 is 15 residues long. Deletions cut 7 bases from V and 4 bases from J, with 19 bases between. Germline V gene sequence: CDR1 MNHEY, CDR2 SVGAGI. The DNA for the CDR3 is TGTGCCAGCATCCTCGGGGTCTCTACCTCCTATGGCTACACCTTC. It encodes CASILGVSTSYGYTF.

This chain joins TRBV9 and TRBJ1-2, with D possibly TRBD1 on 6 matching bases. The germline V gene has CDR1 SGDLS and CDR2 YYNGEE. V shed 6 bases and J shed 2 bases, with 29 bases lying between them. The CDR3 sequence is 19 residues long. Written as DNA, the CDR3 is TGTGCCAGCAAGGATCCAGGGGATCCCCAGGGCCTAGAGAACTATGGCTACACCTTC. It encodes CASKDPGDPQGLENYGYTF.

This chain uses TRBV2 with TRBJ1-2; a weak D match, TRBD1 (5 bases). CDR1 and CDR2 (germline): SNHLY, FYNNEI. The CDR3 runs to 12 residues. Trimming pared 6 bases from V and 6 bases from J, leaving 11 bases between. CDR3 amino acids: CASRGGGDGYTF. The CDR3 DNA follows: TGTGCCAGCAGGGGGGGAGGGGATGGCTACACCTTC.

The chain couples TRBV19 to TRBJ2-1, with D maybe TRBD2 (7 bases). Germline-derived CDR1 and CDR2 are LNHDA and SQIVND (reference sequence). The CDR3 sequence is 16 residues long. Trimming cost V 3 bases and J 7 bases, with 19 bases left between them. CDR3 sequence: CASSILVGGGWNEQFF. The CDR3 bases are TGTGCCAGTAGTATTCTAGTAGGGGGGGGATGGAATGAGCAGTTCTTC. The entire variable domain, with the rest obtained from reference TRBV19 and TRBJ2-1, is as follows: DGGITQSPKYLFRKEGQNVTLSCEQNLNHDAMYWYRQDPGQGLRLIYYSQIVNDFQKGDIAEGYSVSREKKESFPLTVTSAQKNPTAFYLCASSILVGGGWNEQFFGPGTRLTVL.

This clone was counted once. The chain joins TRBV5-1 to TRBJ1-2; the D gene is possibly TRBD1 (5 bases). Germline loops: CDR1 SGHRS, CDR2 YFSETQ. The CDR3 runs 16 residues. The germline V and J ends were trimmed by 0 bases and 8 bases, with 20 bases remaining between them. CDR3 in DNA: TGCGCCAGCAGCTTGGCCGGGGGATCCCAGGCAGGGGGCTACACCTTC. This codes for CASSLAGGSQAGGYTF. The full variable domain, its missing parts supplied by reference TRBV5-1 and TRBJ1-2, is KAGVTQTPRYLIKTRGQQVTLSCSPISGHRSVSWYQQTPGQGLQFLFEYFSETQRNKGNFPGRFSGRQFSNSRSEMNVSTLELGDSALYLCASSLAGGSQAGGYTFGSGTRLTVV.

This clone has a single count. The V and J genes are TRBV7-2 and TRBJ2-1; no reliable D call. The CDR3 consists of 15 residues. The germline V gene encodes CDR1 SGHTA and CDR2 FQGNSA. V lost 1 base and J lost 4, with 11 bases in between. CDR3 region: CASSLGLPSYNEQFF. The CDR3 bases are TGTGCCAGCAGCTTAGGCCTCCCGAGTTACAATGAGCAGTTCTTC. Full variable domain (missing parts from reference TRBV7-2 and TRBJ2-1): GAGVSQSPSNKVTEKGKDVELRCDPISGHTALYWYRQSLGQGLEFLIYFQGNSAPDKSGLPSDRFSAERTGGSVSTLTIQRTQQEDSAVYLCASSLGLPSYNEQFFGPGTRLTVL.

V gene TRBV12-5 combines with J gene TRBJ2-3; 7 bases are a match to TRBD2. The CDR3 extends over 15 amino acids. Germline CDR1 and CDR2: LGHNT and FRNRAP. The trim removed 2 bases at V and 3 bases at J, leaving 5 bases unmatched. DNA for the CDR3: TGTGCTAGTGGTTTGTCACGGGGGGTGACAGATACGCAGTATTTT. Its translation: CASGLSRGVTDTQYF.

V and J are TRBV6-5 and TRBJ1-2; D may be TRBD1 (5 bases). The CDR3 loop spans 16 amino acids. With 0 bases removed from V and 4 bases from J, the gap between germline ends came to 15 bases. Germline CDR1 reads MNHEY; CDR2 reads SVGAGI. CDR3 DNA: TGTGCCAGCAGTTACTCGAGCCGCCGGGGGACCTATGGCTACACCTTC. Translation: CASSYSSRRGTYGYTF.

CDR3 region: CSASQGQGGNQPQHF. In DNA form, the CDR3 reads TGCAGTGCTAGTCAGGGACAGGGCGGCAATCAGCCCCAGCATTTT. V and J are TRBV20-1 and TRBJ1-5; 9 bases line up with TRBD1. Germline V gene lookup returns CDR1 DFQATT and CDR2 SNEGSKA (reference sequence). The CDR3 has 15 amino acids. The junction had 5 bases not matched to a gene; V was cut back by 3 bases and J by 2 bases.

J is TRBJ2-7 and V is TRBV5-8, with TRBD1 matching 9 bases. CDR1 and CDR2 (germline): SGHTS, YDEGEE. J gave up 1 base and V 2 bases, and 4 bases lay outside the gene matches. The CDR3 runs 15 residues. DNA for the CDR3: TGTGCCAGCAGCTTTGAAGGGACAGGGTCCTACGAGCAGTACTTC. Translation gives CASSFEGTGSYEQYF.

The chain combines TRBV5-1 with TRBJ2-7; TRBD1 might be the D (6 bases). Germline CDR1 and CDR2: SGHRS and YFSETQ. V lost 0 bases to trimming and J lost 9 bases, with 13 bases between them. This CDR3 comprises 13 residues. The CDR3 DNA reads TGCGCCAGCAGCTTGGAGGACAGTACGAGGCAGTACTTC. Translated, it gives CASSLEDSTRQYF.

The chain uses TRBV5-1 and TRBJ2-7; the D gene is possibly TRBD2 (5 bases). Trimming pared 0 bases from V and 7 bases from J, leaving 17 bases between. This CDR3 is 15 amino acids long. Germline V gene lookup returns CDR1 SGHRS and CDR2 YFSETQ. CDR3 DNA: TGCGCCAGCAGCTTGGGGTCTGGACTTTCTTCTGAGCAGTACTTC. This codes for CASSLGSGLSSEQYF.

The CDR3 is CASSLAGTGGGELFF. The CDR3 region has the DNA TGTGCCAGCAGCTTAGCCGGGACAGGGGGCGGGGAGCTGTTTTTT. This rearrangement joins TRBV7-7 to TRBJ2-2; TRBD1 matches at 11 bases. The germline gives CDR1 SSHAT, CDR2 FNYEAQ (reference sequence). V was pared by 0 bases and J by 7 bases, with 1 base of the junction left unmatched. The CDR3 loop spans 15 amino acids.

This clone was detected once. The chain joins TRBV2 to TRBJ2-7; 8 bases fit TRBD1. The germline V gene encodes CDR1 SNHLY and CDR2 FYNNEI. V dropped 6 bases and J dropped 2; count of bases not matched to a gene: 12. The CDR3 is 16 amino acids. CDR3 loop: CASRETRTGLTYEQYF. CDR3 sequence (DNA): TGTGCCAGCAGAGAGACGAGGACAGGGCTAACCTACGAGCAGTACTTC.

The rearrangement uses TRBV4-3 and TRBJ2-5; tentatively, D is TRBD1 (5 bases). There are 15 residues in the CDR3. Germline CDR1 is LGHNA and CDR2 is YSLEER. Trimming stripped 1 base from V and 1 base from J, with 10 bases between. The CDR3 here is CASSQGWTLQETQYF. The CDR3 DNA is TGCGCCAGCAGCCAAGGGTGGACACTCCAAGAGACCCAGTACTTC.

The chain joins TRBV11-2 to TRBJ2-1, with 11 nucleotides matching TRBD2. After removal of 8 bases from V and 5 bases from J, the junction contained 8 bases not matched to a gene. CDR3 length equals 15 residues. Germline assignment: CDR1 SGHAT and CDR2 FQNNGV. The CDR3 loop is CASRALAGGNNEQFF. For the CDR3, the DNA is TGTGCCAGCCGGGCTCTAGCGGGGGGCAACAATGAGCAGTTCTTC.

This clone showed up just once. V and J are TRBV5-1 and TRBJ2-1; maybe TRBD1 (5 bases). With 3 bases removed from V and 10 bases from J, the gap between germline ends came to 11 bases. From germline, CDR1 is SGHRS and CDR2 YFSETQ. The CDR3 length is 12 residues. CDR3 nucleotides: TGCGCCAGCAGCTCCTCTCCAGGGGAGCAGTTCTTC. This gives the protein CASSSSPGEQFF.

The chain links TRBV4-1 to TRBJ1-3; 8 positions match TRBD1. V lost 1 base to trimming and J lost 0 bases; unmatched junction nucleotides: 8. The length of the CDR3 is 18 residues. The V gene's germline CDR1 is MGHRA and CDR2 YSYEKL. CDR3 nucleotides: TGCGCCAGCAGCCAAGTTATCCAGGGGGCTCCCTCTGGAAACACCATATATTTT. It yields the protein CASSQVIQGAPSGNTIYF.